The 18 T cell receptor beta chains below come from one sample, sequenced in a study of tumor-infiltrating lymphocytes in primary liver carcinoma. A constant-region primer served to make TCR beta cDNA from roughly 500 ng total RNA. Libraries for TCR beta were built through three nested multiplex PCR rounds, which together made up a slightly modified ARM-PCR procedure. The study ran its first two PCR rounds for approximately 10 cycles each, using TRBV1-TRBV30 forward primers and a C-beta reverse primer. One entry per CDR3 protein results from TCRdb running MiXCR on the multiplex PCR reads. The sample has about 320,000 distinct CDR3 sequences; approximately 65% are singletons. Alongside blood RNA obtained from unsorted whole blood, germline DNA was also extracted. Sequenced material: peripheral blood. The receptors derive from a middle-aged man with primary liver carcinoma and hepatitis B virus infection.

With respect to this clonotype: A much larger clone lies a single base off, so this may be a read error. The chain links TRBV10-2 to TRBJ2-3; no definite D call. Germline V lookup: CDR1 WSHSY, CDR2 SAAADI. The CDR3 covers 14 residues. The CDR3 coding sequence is TGCACCAGCCTTCGAGCACACCTCACAGATACGCAGTATTTT. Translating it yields CTSLRAHLTDTQYF.

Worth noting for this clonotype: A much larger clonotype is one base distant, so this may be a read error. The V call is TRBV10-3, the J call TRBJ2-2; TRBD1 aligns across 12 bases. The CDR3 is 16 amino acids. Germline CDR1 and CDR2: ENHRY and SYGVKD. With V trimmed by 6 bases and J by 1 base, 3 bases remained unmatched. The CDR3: CAIRGQGAKNTGELFF. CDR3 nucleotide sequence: TGTGCCATCAGGGGACAGGGGGCGAAGAACACCGGGGAGCTGTTTTTT.

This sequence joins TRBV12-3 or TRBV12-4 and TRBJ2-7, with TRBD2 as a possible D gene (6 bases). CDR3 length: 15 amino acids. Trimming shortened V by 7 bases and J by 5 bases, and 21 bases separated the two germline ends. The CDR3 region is CASNLRSGERDEQYF. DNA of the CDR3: TGTGCCAGCAACCTAAGGTCGGGGGAACGGGACGAGCAGTACTTC.

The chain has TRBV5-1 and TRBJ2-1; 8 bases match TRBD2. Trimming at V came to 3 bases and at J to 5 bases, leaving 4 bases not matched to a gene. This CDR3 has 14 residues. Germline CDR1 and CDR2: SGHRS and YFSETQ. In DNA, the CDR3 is TGCGCCAGCAGCTCCGGACTAGCTGACAATGAGCAGTTCTTC. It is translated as CASSSGLADNEQFF. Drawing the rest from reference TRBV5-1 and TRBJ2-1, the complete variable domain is KAGVTQTPRYLIKTRGQQVTLSCSPISGHRSVSWYQQTPGQGLQFLFEYFSETQRNKGNFPGRFSGRQFSNSRSEMNVSTLELGDSALYLCASSSGLADNEQFFGPGTRLTVL.

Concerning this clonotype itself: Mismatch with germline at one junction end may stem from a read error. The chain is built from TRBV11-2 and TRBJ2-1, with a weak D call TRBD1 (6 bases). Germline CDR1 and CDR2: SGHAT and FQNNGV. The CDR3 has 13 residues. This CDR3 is CAISIQQGAEQFF. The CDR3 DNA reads TGTGCCATCAGCATCCAACAGGGAGCAGAGCAGTTCTTC.

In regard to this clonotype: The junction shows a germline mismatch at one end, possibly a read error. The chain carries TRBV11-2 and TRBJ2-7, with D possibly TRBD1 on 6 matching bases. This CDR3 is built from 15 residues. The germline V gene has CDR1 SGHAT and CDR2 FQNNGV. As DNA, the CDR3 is TGTGCCAACAGCTTACGATGGTCAGGGGAAAACGGGCAGTACTTC. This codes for CANSLRWSGENGQYF.

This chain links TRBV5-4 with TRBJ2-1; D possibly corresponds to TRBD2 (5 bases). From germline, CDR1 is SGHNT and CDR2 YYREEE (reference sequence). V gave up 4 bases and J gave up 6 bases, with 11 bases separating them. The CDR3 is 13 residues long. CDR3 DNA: TGTGCCAGCAGCCGGACTGAATCCAATGAGCAGTTCTTC. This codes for CASSRTESNEQFF. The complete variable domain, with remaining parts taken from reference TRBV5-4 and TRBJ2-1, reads ETGVTQSPTHLIKTRGQQVTLRCSSQSGHNTVSWYQQALGQGPQFIFQYYREEENGRGNFPPRFSGLQFPNYSSELNVNALELDDSALYLCASSRTESNEQFFGPGTRLTVL.

CDR3 loop: CAWSLQGQGRYEQYF. DNA of the CDR3: TGTGCCTGGAGTCTCCAGGGACAGGGGCGCTACGAGCAGTACTTC. This chain joins TRBV30 and TRBJ2-7, with 10 nucleotides matching TRBD1. V dropped 2 bases and J dropped 3; count of bases not matched to a gene: 7. Germline loops: CDR1 GTSNPN, CDR2 SVGIG (reference sequence). This CDR3 region has 15 residues.

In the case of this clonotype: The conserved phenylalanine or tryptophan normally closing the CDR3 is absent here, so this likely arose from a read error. Written as DNA, the CDR3 is TGCAGCACTACATTAGGAGAGACCCAGTACTTA. Amino acids: CSTTLGETQYL. The chain has TRBV29-1 and TRBJ2-5; D not certain. Trimming shortened V by 8 bases and J by 4 bases, and 11 bases separated the two germline ends. This CDR3 region has 11 residues. In germline, CDR1 is SQVTM, CDR2 ANQGSEA.

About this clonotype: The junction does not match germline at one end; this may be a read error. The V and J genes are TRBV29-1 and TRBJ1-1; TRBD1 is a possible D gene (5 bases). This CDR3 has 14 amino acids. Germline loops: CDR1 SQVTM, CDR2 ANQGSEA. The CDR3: CSGGIGVGVTEVFF. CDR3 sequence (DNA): TGCAGCGGTGGGATAGGGGTTGGGGTCACTGAAGTTTTCTTT.

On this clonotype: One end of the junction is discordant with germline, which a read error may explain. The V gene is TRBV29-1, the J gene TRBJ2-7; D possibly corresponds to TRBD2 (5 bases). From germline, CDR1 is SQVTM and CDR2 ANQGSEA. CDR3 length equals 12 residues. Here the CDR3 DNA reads TGCAGCGATGAAGGCGGGCCCACCGAGCAGTACTTC. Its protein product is CSDEGGPTEQYF.

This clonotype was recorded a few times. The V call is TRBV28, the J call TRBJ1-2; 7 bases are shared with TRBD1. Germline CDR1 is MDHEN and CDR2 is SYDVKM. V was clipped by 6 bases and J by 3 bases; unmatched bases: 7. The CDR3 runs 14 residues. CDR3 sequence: CASSLTGAHYGYTF. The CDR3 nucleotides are TGTGCCAGCAGCCTAACAGGGGCCCACTATGGCTACACCTTC.

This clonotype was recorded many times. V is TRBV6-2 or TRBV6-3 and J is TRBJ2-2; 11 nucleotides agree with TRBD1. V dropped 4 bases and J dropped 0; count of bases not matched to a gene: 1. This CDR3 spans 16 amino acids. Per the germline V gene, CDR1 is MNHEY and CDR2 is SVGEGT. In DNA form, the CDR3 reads TGTGCCAGCAGTTGGGGACAGGGGGCGAACACCGGGGAGCTGTTTTTT. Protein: CASSWGQGANTGELFF.

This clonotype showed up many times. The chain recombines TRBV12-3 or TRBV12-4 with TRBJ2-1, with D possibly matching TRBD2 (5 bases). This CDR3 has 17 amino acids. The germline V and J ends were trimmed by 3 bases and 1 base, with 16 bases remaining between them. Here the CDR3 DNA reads TGTGCCAGCAGTTTTGGCGGAACCCGGAGGTCCTACAATGAGCAGTTCTTC. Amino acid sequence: CASSFGGTRRSYNEQFF.

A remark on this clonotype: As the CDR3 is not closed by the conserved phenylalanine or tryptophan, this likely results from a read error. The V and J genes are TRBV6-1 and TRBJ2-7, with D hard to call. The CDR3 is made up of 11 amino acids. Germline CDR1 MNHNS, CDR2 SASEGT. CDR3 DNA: TGTGCTAGCAGTGAACCCTACGAGCAGTACCTC. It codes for CASSEPYEQYL.

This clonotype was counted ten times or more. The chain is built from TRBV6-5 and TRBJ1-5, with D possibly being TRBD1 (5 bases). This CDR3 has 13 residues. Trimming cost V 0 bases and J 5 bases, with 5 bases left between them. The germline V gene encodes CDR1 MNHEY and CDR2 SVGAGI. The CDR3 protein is CASSYSRDQPQHF. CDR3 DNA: TGTGCCAGCAGTTACTCCAGGGATCAGCCCCAGCATTTT.

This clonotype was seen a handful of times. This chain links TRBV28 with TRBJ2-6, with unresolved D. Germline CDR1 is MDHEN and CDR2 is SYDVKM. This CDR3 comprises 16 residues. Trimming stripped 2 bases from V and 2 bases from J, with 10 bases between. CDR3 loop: CASSLTLVAGANVLTF. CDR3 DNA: TGTGCCAGCAGTTTAACCTTAGTCGCTGGGGCCAACGTCCTGACTTTC.

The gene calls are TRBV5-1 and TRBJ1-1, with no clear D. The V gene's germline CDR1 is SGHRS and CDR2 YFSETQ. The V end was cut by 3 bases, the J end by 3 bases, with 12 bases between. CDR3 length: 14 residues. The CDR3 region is CASSSDGDHTEAFF. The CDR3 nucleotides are TGCGCCAGCAGCTCGGACGGCGATCACACTGAAGCTTTCTTT.